A single sample gave rise to the 27 T cell receptor beta chains below, sequenced in a study of OX40 agonist ivuxolimab in advanced cancers. Some clones are missing from TCRdb's copy, which holds only in-frame ones; the method was immunoSEQ multiplex PCR. Of 57,000 or so clones detected, around 83% appear once; the ten largest clones hold 0.6% to 0.8%. This sample comprised CD4+ or CD8+ T cells sorted from blood, obtained in a trial of the OX40 agonist ivuxolimab. The origin of the receptors is an adult with an advanced solid tumor such as melanoma, head and neck, liver or kidney cancer.

This clone was seen a single time. The genes are TRBV4-2 and TRBJ1-2; weak D call: TRBD1 (5 bases). Between the trimmed V and J ends, which lost 1 base and 6 bases, there was a span of 12 bases. CDR1 and CDR2 (germline): LGHNA, YNFKEQ. The CDR3 length is 14 residues. The CDR3 spells CASSQAQDLDGYTF. DNA of the CDR3: TGTGCCAGCAGCCAAGCACAGGATTTAGATGGCTACACCTTC.

This chain uses TRBV29-1 with TRBJ2-3; tentative D call: TRBD1 (5 bases). Germline CDR1 is SQVTM and CDR2 is ANQGSEA. The CDR3 consists of 13 residues. V lost 6 bases, J lost 2 bases, and 12 bases lay in between. The CDR3: CSVQGTSTDTQYF. CDR3 nucleotides: TGCAGCGTCCAGGGAACCTCCACAGATACGCAGTATTTT.

The rearrangement uses TRBV4-2 and TRBJ2-1; 11 bases match TRBD2. Germline loops: CDR1 LGHNA, CDR2 YNFKEQ. CDR3 length equals 16 residues. Trimming removed 2 bases from V and 6 bases from J; junction bases left unmatched: 6. Here the CDR3 DNA reads TGTGCCAGCAGCCAATACGGGACTAGCGGATTCAATGAGCAGTTCTTC. This codes for CASSQYGTSGFNEQFF.

The V call is TRBV4-1, the J call TRBJ2-5; D is unresolved. The germline V gene encodes CDR1 MGHRA and CDR2 YSYEKL. CDR3 size: 14 residues. V gave up 4 bases and J gave up 1 base, with 10 bases separating them. The CDR3: CASSPSPPQETQYF. CDR3 DNA sequence: TGCGCCAGCAGCCCATCACCTCCCCAAGAGACCCAGTACTTC.

The J gene is TRBJ2-4, the V gene TRBV5-1; no clear D. The CDR3 spans 15 residues. V was pared by 0 bases and J by 8 bases, with 15 bases between. Germline V lookup: CDR1 SGHRS, CDR2 YFSETQ. The CDR3 region has the DNA TGCGCCAGCAGCTTGGAGGGTAGGGCGGTCGACATTCAGTACTTC. It translates to CASSLEGRAVDIQYF. The full variable domain, in which reference TRBV5-1 and TRBJ2-4 provide the parts outside the CDR3, is KAGVTQTPRYLIKTRGQQVTLSCSPISGHRSVSWYQQTPGQGLQFLFEYFSETQRNKGNFPGRFSGRQFSNSRSEMNVSTLELGDSALYLCASSLEGRAVDIQYFGAGTRLSVL.

The chain combines TRBV19 with TRBJ2-1; 13 bases are a match to TRBD2. Germline-derived CDR1 and CDR2 are LNHDA and SQIVND (reference sequence). V lost 3 bases to trimming and J lost 6 bases; unmatched junction nucleotides: 5. This CDR3 has 16 amino acids. CDR3 sequence reads: CASSIGLAGVGNEQFF. For the CDR3, the DNA is TGTGCCAGTAGTATCGGACTAGCGGGGGTAGGCAATGAGCAGTTCTTC.

This chain connects TRBV4-1 to TRBJ2-3; tentatively, D is TRBD2 (6 bases). CDR3 size: 17 residues. V was cut by 3 bases and J by 2 bases, with 18 bases left in between. Per germline, CDR1 MGHRA and CDR2 YSYEKL. In nucleotides, the CDR3 is TGCGCCAGCAGCCATAGCGGATTGGCAGGACCCACAGATACGCAGTATTTT. It yields the protein CASSHSGLAGPTDTQYF.

The chain joins TRBV6-6 to TRBJ1-4, with 7 positions matching TRBD1. CDR1 is MNHNY and CDR2 is SVGAGI in the germline V gene (reference sequence). The CDR3 extends over 15 amino acids. V shed 6 bases and J 5 bases; nucleotides not matched to a gene: 9. The CDR3 DNA reads TGTGCCAGCAGGACAGGGTGGGGGGCGAATGAAAAACTGTTTTTT. This translates into CASRTGWGANEKLFF.

This sequence joins TRBV10-3 and TRBJ1-1; perhaps TRBD1 as D (6 bases). This CDR3 contains 12 residues. V shed 7 bases and J shed 4 bases, with 10 bases lying between them. The germline V gene has CDR1 ENHRY and CDR2 SYGVKD. The CDR3 protein is CAINQGSTEAFF. In DNA form, the CDR3 reads TGTGCCATCAACCAGGGGAGCACTGAAGCTTTCTTT.

The chain uses TRBV15 and TRBJ2-3, with D possibly called TRBD1 or TRBD2 (5 bases each). Germline CDR1 is LNHNV and CDR2 is YYDKDF (reference sequence). V gave up 0 bases and J gave up 2 bases, with 15 bases separating them. The CDR3 is 17 amino acids. The CDR3 loop reads CATSRDRTGPSTDTQYF. The DNA of the CDR3 is TGTGCCACCAGCAGAGATCGAACGGGACCGTCCACAGATACGCAGTATTTT. Full variable domain (missing parts from reference TRBV15 and TRBJ2-3): DAMVIQNPRYQVTQFGKPVTLSCSQTLNHNVMYWYQQKSSQAPKLLFHYYDKDFNNEADTPDNFQSRRPNTSFCFLDIRSPGLGDTAMYLCATSRDRTGPSTDTQYFGPGTRLTVL.

CDR3 in amino acids: CASSLRDGTPYEQYF. In nucleotides, the CDR3 is TGTGCCAGCAGCTTAAGGGACGGCACACCCTACGAGCAGTACTTC. The rearrangement joins TRBV7-2 to TRBJ2-7, with D perhaps assigned TRBD1 or TRBD2 (5 bases each). The CDR3 length is 15 residues. Trimming cost V 2 bases and J 2 bases, with 13 bases left between them. Germline CDR1 SGHTA, CDR2 FQGNSA.

The chain uses TRBV9 and TRBJ2-7; weak D call: TRBD2 (7 bases). The CDR3 has 14 residues. The V gene's germline CDR1 is SGDLS and CDR2 YYNGEE. The germline V and J ends were trimmed by 10 bases and 3 bases, with 20 bases remaining between them. CDR3 DNA sequence: TGTGCCGGGTTCCACAGGGAGGGTGTCTACGAGCAGTACTTC. It is translated as CAGFHREGVYEQYF.

The V gene is TRBV2, the J gene TRBJ2-5, with D possibly TRBD2 on 6 matching bases. With 8 bases removed from V and 5 bases from J, the gap between germline ends came to 9 bases. Germline V gene lookup returns CDR1 SNHLY and CDR2 FYNNEI. The CDR3 has 11 residues. CDR3 region: CASAGRETQYF. The CDR3 coding sequence is TGTGCCAGCGCGGGGCGGGAGACCCAGTACTTC. The complete variable domain, with remaining parts taken from reference TRBV2 and TRBJ2-5, reads EPEVTQTPSHQVTQMGQEVILRCVPISNHLYFYWYRQILGQKVEFLVSFYNNEISEKSEIFDDQFSVERPDGSNFTLKIRSTKLEDSAMYFCASAGRETQYFGPGTRLLVL.

This chain connects TRBV7-9 to TRBJ2-7, with D hard to call. CDR3 length: 16 residues. V was shortened by 4 bases and J by 2 bases, with 18 bases between the two germline ends. Germline CDR1 and CDR2: SEHNR and FQNEAQ (reference sequence). The CDR3 loop reads CASSSSPALVAYEQYF. In DNA form, the CDR3 reads TGTGCCAGCAGCTCGTCTCCGGCCCTCGTGGCCTACGAGCAGTACTTC.

The chain has TRBV27 and TRBJ1-6; 9 positions agree with TRBD1. The CDR3 is 14 residues long. Germline CDR1 and CDR2: MNHEY and SMNVEV (reference sequence). The V and J ends lost 10 bases and 6 bases, in that order; junction bases with no gene match: 7. In nucleotides, the CDR3 is TGTGCCACCCAGGGGGACAGGGCTAATTCACCCCTCCACTTT. Residues: CATQGDRANSPLHF.

This clone showed up just a few times. The chain joins TRBV15 to TRBJ2-1; the match to TRBD2 covers 7 bases. CDR1 and CDR2 from the germline V gene are LNHNV and YYDKDF (reference sequence). There are 14 residues in the CDR3. V lost 0 bases and J lost 7; bases outside the gene matches: 3. CDR3 sequence reads: CATSRDLGGNEQFF. The CDR3 DNA is TGTGCCACCAGCAGAGATCTGGGAGGGAATGAGCAGTTCTTC.

This clone came up once. The chain uses TRBV7-8 and TRBJ1-4; 10 bases line up with TRBD1. This CDR3 is built from 14 residues. V trimming: 5 bases; J trimming: 8 bases; junction bases outside the gene matches: 5. CDR1 is SGHVS, CDR2 FQNEAQ, per germline. The CDR3 nucleotides read TGTGCCAGCAGCCAGGACAGGGGGAACGAAAAACTGTTTTTT. This encodes CASSQDRGNEKLFF.

There are a few counts of this clone. The V call is TRBV28, the J call TRBJ2-7, with a weak D call TRBD1 (6 bases). The CDR3 is made up of 12 amino acids. CDR1 and CDR2 (germline): MDHEN, SYDVKM. Between the trimmed V and J ends, which lost 6 bases and 5 bases, there was a span of 11 bases. DNA for the CDR3: TGTGCCAGCAGGTACAGGGTCAACGAGCAGTACTTC. Translated: CASRYRVNEQYF.

This chain connects TRBV7-8 to TRBJ2-2; 11 bases are a match to TRBD2. This CDR3 is built from 18 residues. Germline V gene sequence: CDR1 SGHVS, CDR2 FQNEAQ. Trimming removed 5 bases from V and 4 bases from J; junction bases left unmatched: 12. The CDR3 here is CASSPRRLAGITTGELFF. The DNA for the CDR3 is TGTGCCAGCAGCCCACGAAGACTAGCGGGAATAACCACCGGGGAGCTGTTTTTT.

This clone appeared a single time. V is TRBV6-5 and J is TRBJ2-5, with D possibly matching TRBD2 (5 bases). The germline gives CDR1 MNHEY, CDR2 SVGAGI. This CDR3 is 13 amino acids long. Deletions cut 6 bases from V and 5 bases from J, with 13 bases between. CDR3 bases: TGTGCCAGCAGAGCTACCCCGGGGGAGACCCAGTACTTC. This sequence encodes CASRATPGETQYF.

The chain joins TRBV11-2 to TRBJ1-2; a possible D gene is TRBD1 (6 bases). CDR3 size: 14 residues. Germline V gives CDR1 SGHAT, CDR2 FQNNGV. Trimming stripped 1 base from V and 7 bases from J, with 13 bases between. The CDR3 is CASSLVEGGLGYTF. Written as DNA, the CDR3 is TGTGCCAGCAGCTTAGTGGAGGGGGGCCTTGGCTACACCTTC.

Notes on this clone: Additional DNA sequences in this sample encode the identical CDR3. The chain carries TRBV19 and TRBJ1-2, with 8 bases that match TRBD1. Germline V gene data show CDR1 as LNHDA and CDR2 as SQIVND (reference sequence). J was trimmed by 4 bases and V by 5 bases; bases with no gene match: 6. The CDR3 runs 14 residues. The CDR3 DNA is TGTGCCAGTAGTCTTGGGACAGGTCTCTATGGCTACACCTTC. Residues: CASSLGTGLYGYTF.

The chain recombines TRBV29-1 with TRBJ2-7; D may be TRBD1 (6 bases). The CDR3 contains 15 residues. The ends were cut back, 0 bases at V and 5 bases at J, with 17 bases in the middle. CDR1 is SQVTM and CDR2 is ANQGSEA in the germline V gene. CDR3 bases: TGCAGCGTTGAAGATCACTCAGGGGAAGTCGACGAGCAGTACTTC. This encodes CSVEDHSGEVDEQYF.

The chain employs TRBV19 and TRBJ2-1; possibly TRBD2 for D (5 bases). Per germline, CDR1 LNHDA and CDR2 SQIVND (reference sequence). V lost 3 bases to trimming and J lost 6 bases, with 24 bases between them. The length of the CDR3 is 18 residues. CDR3 bases: TGTGCCAGTAGTATTTATTTCGTGGGCAGGACTGTGGGCAATGAGCAGTTCTTC. Encoded protein: CASSIYFVGRTVGNEQFF.

The gene calls are TRBV19 and TRBJ2-1; TRBD2 matches at 12 bases. CDR1 is LNHDA and CDR2 is SQIVND in the germline V gene (reference sequence). Trimming took 7 bases from V and 10 from J; bases not matched to a gene: 5. This CDR3 comprises 13 residues. The DNA of the CDR3 is TGTGCCAGTAAACTAGCGGGAGGATACGAGCAGTTCTTC. This codes for CASKLAGGYEQFF. Supplemented by reference TRBV19 and TRBJ2-1, the full variable domain reads DGGITQSPKYLFRKEGQNVTLSCEQNLNHDAMYWYRQDPGQGLRLIYYSQIVNDFQKGDIAEGYSVSREKKESFPLTVTSAQKNPTAFYLCASKLAGGYEQFFGPGTRLTVL.

V usage is TRBV30 and J usage is TRBJ2-3; D tentatively reads TRBD1 or TRBD2 (6 bases each). From germline, CDR1 is GTSNPN and CDR2 SVGIG (reference sequence). V was trimmed by 0 bases and J by 0 bases, leaving 22 bases between them. CDR3 length: 19 residues. Written as DNA, the CDR3 is TGTGCCTGGAGTGTACTTCTCTTGGGGGGCATATCTAGCACAGATACGCAGTATTTT. Translation gives CAWSVLLLGGISSTDTQYF.

The sample holds one count of this clone. The V gene is TRBV11-3, the J gene TRBJ2-1; TRBD1 agrees at 7 bases. J lost 9 bases, V lost 1 base, and 9 bases had no gene match. The CDR3 length is 15 residues. Germline CDR1 and CDR2: SGHNT and YENEEA. CDR3 DNA: TGTGCCAGCAGCTTAGGTTTGGACCCAGGGGGTGAGCAGTTCTTC. Translated, it gives CASSLGLDPGGEQFF.